This TCR beta chain was captured in a study of blood T cell repertoires in COVID-19. Study information: Both acute and convalescent COVID-19 samples were obtained from the United States, Italy and Spain.

Produced via immunoSEQ multiplex PCR; TCRdb's table is partial and in-frame only. Of under 200,000 clones listed, about 88% are singletons. This study enrolled people aged about 18 to 100 from around 25 US geographic areas. Two consecutive negative NP/OP PCR tests, clearance, or resolved symptoms defined Cohort 3 recovery. The germline CDR1 and CDR2 sequences are KGHSH and LQKENI. V was cut by 2 bases and J by 10 bases, with 18 bases left in between. There are 16 residues in the CDR3. The clonotype was recovered from a man aged 45-60 years who had recovered from COVID-19. The sequenced material came from PBMCs or T cells enriched from blood (not recorded which). The V and J genes are TRBV18 and TRBJ1-6, with unresolved D. The CDR3 nucleotides are TGTGCCAGCTCACCAACGTCCGGGGTAATCCACTCACCCCTCCACTTT. Amino acid sequence: CASSPTSGVIHSPLHF.